This TCR beta chain is from a study of cytomegalovirus exposure and HLA in healthy donors. Study-wide results and limits: V- and J-gene trimming of TCR beta was linked (in a later analysis) to a missense DCLRE1C variant.

Primers: 60 Vbeta forward and 13 Jbeta reverse. Sequencing was performed with immunoSEQ multiplex PCR; in TCRdb, only in-frame clones are kept and a portion is missing. Of about 120,000 clones detected, around 80% appear once; the ten largest clones hold 1.2%. Germline lookup yields CDR1 MNHNS and CDR2 SASEGT. The ends were cut back, 4 bases at V and 4 bases at J, with 19 bases in the middle. This CDR3 contains 16 residues. This clone was recorded only once. No antigen is known for it. The clonotype was recovered from a female donor in good health and CMV-seronegative. Source material: PBMCs. The rearrangement links TRBV6-1 to TRBJ2-5; a weak D match, TRBD2 (6 bases). The CDR3 coding sequence is TGTGCCAGCAGTGCACCGGGACTCCGCCCAAGAGAGACCCAGTACTTC. The encoded protein is CASSAPGLRPRETQYF.